This TCR beta chain was sequenced in a study of blood T cell repertoires in COVID-19. Study-level information: Samples of COVID-19 (acute and convalescent) were obtained from the United States, Italy and Spain. The analysed material was cDNA or gDNA that came from T cells, B-cell-depleted T cells, or PBMCs.

Authors' processing steps: Nucleated cell number was recorded as an estimate derived from reference gene primer amplification. Using immunoSEQ multiplex PCR, the repertoire was profiled, and TCRdb retains in-frame clones only, with some absent. V and J calls and clone size are as listed in that table; D and trimming were resolved from the DNA. Here the sample spans 350,000 to 450,000 clones, around 87% being singletons. In germline, CDR1 is SGHTA, CDR2 FQGNSA. Between the trimmed V and J ends, which lost 5 bases and 8 bases, there was a span of 16 bases. The CDR3 consists of 13 residues. The gene calls are TRBV7-2 and TRBJ2-7; perhaps TRBD2 as D (6 bases). The source of this sequence is a human donor in a cohort sampled during active COVID-19. The specimen was peripheral blood. In DNA, the CDR3 is TGTGCCAGCAGCCAAGGGACTCAGGGCAAGCAGTACTTC. Translation gives CASSQGTQGKQYF.